This T cell receptor (beta chain) comes out of a study of shared clonotypes between healthy human individuals. Method: immunoSEQ multiplex PCR; TCRdb's copy keeps in-frame clones and lacks some. The sample yields over 2 million clones, 85% to 95% seen once. This CDR3 spans 18 amino acids. V dropped 0 bases and J dropped 5; count of bases not matched to a gene: 13. Germline-derived CDR1 and CDR2 are SGHVS and FQNEAQ. The sample was naive CD4+ T cells sorted from blood. Subset indicated: CD45RA+ positively selected. The genes are TRBV7-8 and TRBJ2-5, with 9 nucleotides matching TRBD2. This TCR derives from a man aged 18 to 30 in good health. In DNA form, the CDR3 reads TGTGCCAGCAGCTTAGCGGGAAGCGGGGGGTCTAGGTACGAGACCCAGTACTTC. This encodes CASSLAGSGGSRYETQYF.